Listed below are T cell receptor beta chains from one sample, sequenced in a study of read filtering for tumor transcriptome and immune sequencing. One entry per CDR3 protein results from TCRdb running MiXCR on the reads. The sample records some 19,000 distinct CDR3 sequences, more than 20% being singletons. Sequenced: a population of CD138-negative cells sorted from bone marrow. Receptor source: a donor at least 40 years old with multiple myeloma. Each CDR3 is given with its conserved first and last residue.

V: TRBV20-1; J: TRBJ2-3; CDR3: CSADEGTSGSRDTQYF
V: TRBV10-2; J: TRBJ2-1; CDR3: CACTQQGFYNEQFF
V: TRBV6-5; J: TRBJ2-7; CDR3: CASSLTGEAYEQYF
V: TRBV2; J: TRBJ2-5; CDR3: CASREGLEETQYF
V: TRBV12-1; J: TRBJ1-1; CDR3: CASSLNAQGLGTEAFF
V: TRBV29-1; J: TRBJ2-1; CDR3: CSVVALAKQFF
V: TRBV2; J: TRBJ2-3; CDR3: CASSQAGQPGTQYF
V: TRBV5-1; J: TRBJ2-5; CDR3: CASSSDGRPSRTQYF
V: TRBV4-3; J: TRBJ2-2; CDR3: CASSQGLAGVKTGELFF
V: TRBV28; J: TRBJ1-2; CDR3: CASSFEVFRDGYTF
V: TRBV19; J: TRBJ2-3; CDR3: CASSIGSRPQGDTQYF
V: TRBV29-1; J: TRBJ2-5; CDR3: CSAYSGRAWETQYF
V: TRBV6-2/TRBV6-3; J: TRBJ1-5; CDR3: CASSSQHSNQPQHF
V: TRBV28; J: TRBJ2-3; CDR3: CASSLAGGSTDTQYF
V: TRBV30; J: TRBJ2-1; CDR3: CAWSVLQGREQFF
V: TRBV7-9; J: TRBJ2-2; CDR3: CASSSQLAGNTGELFF
V: TRBV20-1; J: TRBJ2-7; CDR3: CSARLESSYEQYF
V: TRBV29-1; J: TRBJ2-1; CDR3: CSVVEYSRGSYNEQFF
V: TRBV4-3; J: TRBJ2-1; CDR3: CASSQELAGRNEQFF
V: TRBV29-1; J: TRBJ2-2; CDR3: CSVEGKPNTGELFF
V: TRBV29-1; J: TRBJ2-1; CDR3: CSARDSPYNEQFF
V: TRBV4-1; J: TRBJ2-7; CDR3: CASSRIEGLPGMRYEQYF
V: TRBV7-2; J: TRBJ2-3; CDR3: CASSSGGTVSTDTQYF
V: TRBV29-1; J: TRBJ2-1; CDR3: CSVETSAYNEQFF
V: TRBV28; J: TRBJ2-3; CDR3: CASSFFRRREQSDTQYF
V: TRBV10-3; J: TRBJ2-7; CDR3: CAIRVSVGVNHEQYF
V: TRBV4-3; J: TRBJ2-1; CDR3: CASSQVETSIHEQFF
V: TRBV12-3/TRBV12-4; J: TRBJ2-3; CDR3: CASSLAGASTDTQYF
V: TRBV20-1; J: TRBJ1-5; CDR3: CSAFTGGKGNQPQHF
V: TRBV14; J: TRBJ2-1; CDR3: CASSQAPLAGPHNEQFF
V: TRBV5-1; J: TRBJ2-1; CDR3: CASSLDNYNEQFF
V: TRBV20-1; J: TRBJ2-2; CDR3: CSAHTQGVGGELFF
V: TRBV28; J: TRBJ2-5; CDR3: CASSRFERNQETQYF
V: TRBV13; J: TRBJ2-7; CDR3: CASSFQGRGYEQYF
V: TRBV28; J: TRBJ2-3; CDR3: CASRVPGPALDTQYF
V: TRBV5-1; J: TRBJ2-7; CDR3: CASSLDLYEQYF
V: TRBV29-1; J: TRBJ2-2; CDR3: CSVGQGFTGELFF
V: TRBV4-2; J: TRBJ1-1; CDR3: CASSQQQVNTEAFF
V: TRBV28; J: TRBJ1-1; CDR3: CASSGTGGGMNTEAFF
V: TRBV7-9; J: TRBJ2-1; CDR3: CASSTTSGSGNEQFF